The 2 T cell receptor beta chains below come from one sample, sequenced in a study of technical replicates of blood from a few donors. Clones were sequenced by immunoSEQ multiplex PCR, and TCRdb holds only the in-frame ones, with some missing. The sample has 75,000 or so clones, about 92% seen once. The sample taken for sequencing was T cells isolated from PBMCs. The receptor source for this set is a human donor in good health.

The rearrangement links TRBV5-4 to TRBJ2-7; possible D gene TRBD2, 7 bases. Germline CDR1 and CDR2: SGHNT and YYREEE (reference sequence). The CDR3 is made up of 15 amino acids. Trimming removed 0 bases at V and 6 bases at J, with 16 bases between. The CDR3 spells CASSLEGGRLGEQYF. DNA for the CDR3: TGTGCCAGCAGCTTGGAGGGGGGGCGCTTGGGCGAGCAGTACTTC.

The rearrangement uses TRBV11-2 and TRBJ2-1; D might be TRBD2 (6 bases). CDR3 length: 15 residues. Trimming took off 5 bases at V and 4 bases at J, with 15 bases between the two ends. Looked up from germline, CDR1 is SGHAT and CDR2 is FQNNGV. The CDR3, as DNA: TGTGCCAGCAGCCCGGGAGCGAGGGAATACAATGAGCAGTTCTTC. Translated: CASSPGAREYNEQFF.